The entry that follows covers one T cell receptor (beta chain) sequence. Its target is not known. The entry originates in a study of shared clonotypes between healthy human individuals. This CDR3 has 18 residues. The ends lost 4 bases at V and 4 bases at J; junction bases unmatched: 16. The germline V gene has CDR1 MNHEY and CDR2 SMNVEV (reference sequence). Naive CD8 cells lacked CD45RO and underwent positive selection for CCR7, leaving out terminally differentiated effector memory CD45RA+ cells. The donors were adults (healthy and HIV-negative) with no recent acute infections or vaccinations. General study results and limits: Blood was the only sampled material, and tissue repertoires likely differ.

Sequencing was performed with immunoSEQ multiplex PCR; in TCRdb, only in-frame clones are kept and a portion is missing. The sample lists just over 2,000,000 clones, about 95% occurring once. This sequence was found in a man younger than 35 in good health. Sequencing used naive CD8+ T cells sorted from blood. The chain links TRBV27 to TRBJ2-3, with 8 bases aligning to TRBD2. The CDR3, as DNA: TGTGCCAGCAGTTACTTGACCCCAGCGGGGGCGATCTCAGATACGCAGTATTTT. It is translated as CASSYLTPAGAISDTQYF.